Listed below are T cell receptor beta chains from one sample, sequenced in a study of T-cell memory formation after mild COVID-19. TCRdb reprocessed the 5' RACE reads with MiXCR, giving one entry per CDR3 protein. The sample yields approximately 340,000 distinct CDR3 sequences, around 13% seen once. The sequenced material came from PBMCs or a T cell subset sorted from them (not recorded which). The source is a man aged 18 to 29 who had mild COVID-19 (a few samples of this study predate the infection). Cell type and time point are not known. The CDR3 runs from the conserved cysteine through the conserved F or W. A D gene is named only where the DNA matches it firmly. Size is stated for part of the rows, as once, few or many counts, or as a class when the clone is expanded.

clone_size	v_call	d_call	j_call	cdr3_aa	cdr3_nt
.	TRBV12-3/TRBV12-4	TRBD1	TRBJ1-5	CASSTGAYSQPQHF	TGTGCCAGCAGCACAGGGGCTTACAGTCAGCCCCAGCATTTT
.	TRBV19	TRBD1	TRBJ1-2	CASRAGTGISDYGYTF	TGTGCCAGTAGAGCCGGGACAGGGATTTCGGACTATGGCTACACCTTC
few	TRBV28	.	TRBJ1-1	CASSPPIGSDLNTEAFF	TGTGCCAGCAGCCCCCCCATCGGGAGCGACCTGAACACTGAAGCTTTCTTT
.	TRBV2	.	TRBJ1-2	CASSEWGRDYGYTF	TGTGCCAGCAGTGAATGGGGCAGGGACTATGGCTACACCTTC
few	TRBV15	.	TRBJ2-5	CATSRDPGPQETQYF	TGTGCCACCAGCAGAGATCCGGGGCCCCAAGAGACCCAGTACTTC
few	TRBV4-2	.	TRBJ2-3	CASSQATGPASTDTQYF	TGTGCCAGCAGCCAAGCGACTGGGCCCGCTAGCACAGATACGCAGTATTTT
.	TRBV7-2	.	TRBJ2-7	CASSDQQGAYEQYF	TGTGCCAGCAGCGATCAGCAGGGCGCCTACGAGCAGTACTTC
.	TRBV7-9	TRBD2	TRBJ2-5	CASSTQLAVQETQYF	TGTGCCAGCAGCACGCAACTAGCGGTCCAAGAGACCCAGTACTTC
few	TRBV7-2	.	TRBJ1-3	CASSSRVRHTIYF	TGTGCCAGCAGCTCCCGGGTTCGGCACACCATATATTTT
few	TRBV10-1	.	TRBJ2-1	CASSERLYEQFF	TGCGCCAGCAGTGAACGACTTTATGAGCAGTTCTTC
few	TRBV18	.	TRBJ2-5	CASSRQGQTQYF	TGTGCCAGCTCTCGCCAGGGACAGACCCAGTACTTC
few	TRBV5-1	.	TRBJ1-6	CASSLGGAPPNSPLHF	TGCGCCAGCAGCTTGGGGGGGGCACCACCTAATTCACCCCTCCACTTT
many	TRBV7-2	.	TRBJ2-3	CASSPAGHRDTQYF	TGTGCCAGCAGCCCCGCCGGGCACCGGGATACGCAGTATTTT
.	TRBV11-3	TRBD2	TRBJ2-7	CASSLGGGIEQYF	TGTGCCAGCAGCTTAGGCGGGGGGATCGAGCAGTACTTC
few	TRBV27	TRBD1	TRBJ2-7	CASGTGVNEQYF	TGTGCCAGTGGGACAGGGGTGAATGAGCAGTACTTC
.	TRBV2	.	TRBJ2-2	CASSELGGDTGELFF	TGTGCCAGCAGTGAATTAGGAGGGGACACCGGGGAGCTGTTTTTT
.	TRBV3-1	.	TRBJ1-5	CASSQRGAQPQHF	TGTGCCAGCAGCCAACGGGGGGCACAGCCCCAGCATTTT
few	TRBV27	TRBD2	TRBJ2-1	CASRGTSGYNEQFF	TGTGCCAGCAGGGGGACTAGCGGCTACAATGAGCAGTTCTTC
few	TRBV15	.	TRBJ2-1	CATSRDRGAVWEQFF	TGTGCCACCAGCAGAGATCGCGGGGCGGTTTGGGAGCAGTTCTTC
few	TRBV5-1	.	TRBJ1-3	CASQQGSGNTIYF	TGCGCCAGCCAACAGGGATCTGGAAACACCATATATTTT
few	TRBV20-1	.	TRBJ1-1	CSARLDYNTEAFF	TGCAGTGCTAGACTAGATTATAACACTGAAGCTTTCTTT
.	TRBV12-3/TRBV12-4	.	TRBJ2-3	CASRTATDTQYF	TGTGCCAGCAGGACGGCGACAGATACGCAGTATTTT
.	TRBV9	.	TRBJ2-2	CASSVSPGTGELFF	TGTGCCAGCAGCGTAAGTCCGGGCACCGGGGAGCTGTTTTTT
.	TRBV7-2	.	TRBJ2-2	CASSSPFTGELFF	TGTGCCAGCAGCTCCCCATTTACCGGGGAGCTGTTTTTT
.	TRBV18	.	TRBJ2-1	CASSPPFEGAEQFF	TGTGCCAGCTCACCACCGTTTGAAGGAGCTGAGCAGTTCTTC
.	TRBV12-3/TRBV12-4	.	TRBJ2-7	CASSPTGGPLYEQYF	TGTGCCAGCAGCCCCACCGGGGGGCCCCTTTACGAGCAGTACTTC
many	TRBV5-1	.	TRBJ1-2	CASSLTPQLDYGYTF	TGCGCCAGCAGCTTAACCCCGCAGCTAGACTATGGCTACACCTTC
.	TRBV3-1	.	TRBJ1-2	CASSPSGGTNYGYTF	TGTGCCAGCAGTCCTTCCGGGGGGACTAACTATGGCTACACCTTC
.	TRBV4-2	.	TRBJ1-5	CASSQGGQQNQPQHF	TGTGCCAGCAGCCAAGGTGGACAGCAGAATCAGCCCCAGCATTTT
.	TRBV5-6	.	TRBJ1-2	CASTGRGFGYGYTF	TGTGCCAGCACCGGGCGAGGGTTCGGCTATGGCTACACCTTC
many	TRBV7-2	TRBD2	TRBJ2-2	CASSATGTSGGSPNTGELFF	TGTGCCAGCAGCGCAACCGGGACTAGCGGGGGGTCTCCGAACACCGGGGAGCTGTTTTTT
few	TRBV6-5	.	TRBJ1-1	CASSQPTRRGEAFF	TGTGCCAGCAGTCAGCCAACACGGAGGGGTGAAGCTTTCTTT
.	TRBV10-3	TRBD1	TRBJ1-5	CAISEFMGQGNQPQHF	TGTGCCATCAGTGAGTTTATGGGACAGGGGAATCAGCCCCAGCATTTT
.	TRBV12-3/TRBV12-4	.	TRBJ2-2	CASSFGGAGELFF	TGTGCCAGCAGTTTCGGGGGCGCCGGGGAGCTGTTTTTT
many	TRBV6-5	TRBD1	TRBJ2-7	CASSRDRAAYEQYF	TGTGCCAGCAGTAGAGACAGGGCCGCCTACGAGCAGTACTTC
few	TRBV2	.	TRBJ1-1	CAGGTQANTEAFF	TGTGCCGGGGGAACGCAGGCAAACACTGAAGCTTTCTTT
.	TRBV7-2	.	TRBJ2-3	CASSFRMSTDTQYF	TGTGCCAGCAGCTTTAGAATGAGCACAGATACGCAGTATTTT
.	TRBV7-3	TRBD1	TRBJ2-3	CASSLMSDRGADTQYF	TGTGCCAGCAGCTTAATGAGCGACAGGGGTGCAGATACGCAGTATTTT
few	TRBV4-3	.	TRBJ1-6	CASSRQTGTESSYNSPLHF	TGCGCCAGCAGCCGACAAACCGGGACGGAGAGCTCCTATAATTCACCCCTCCACTTT
.	TRBV2	.	TRBJ2-2	CASNDLPGGGELFF	TGTGCCAGCAACGACCTGCCCGGGGGAGGGGAGCTGTTTTTT
.	TRBV12-3/TRBV12-4	.	TRBJ1-2	CASSPGLVPYGYTF	TGTGCCAGCAGCCCAGGGTTGGTCCCCTATGGCTACACCTTC
.	TRBV6-5	.	TRBJ1-4	CASSYRSPGNEKLFF	TGTGCCAGCAGTTATCGATCGCCGGGGAATGAAAAACTGTTTTTT
many	TRBV7-2	.	TRBJ2-6	CASSLDSSGANVLTF	TGTGCCAGCAGCTTAGACAGCTCTGGGGCCAACGTCCTGACTTTC
few	TRBV7-9	.	TRBJ2-7	CASSGSGQYF	TGTGCCAGCAGCGGATCCGGGCAGTACTTC
.	TRBV14	.	TRBJ1-1	CASSQEWGRGTEAFF	TGTGCCAGCAGCCAAGAGTGGGGGCGCGGTACTGAAGCTTTCTTT
.	TRBV28	.	TRBJ2-1	CASSLPTGRGGNEQFF	TGTGCCAGCAGTTTACCCACCGGCAGGGGAGGTAATGAGCAGTTCTTC
few	TRBV4-2	TRBD2	TRBJ2-7	CASSQGGGGYEQYF	TGTGCCAGCAGCCAAGGTGGGGGGGGCTACGAGCAGTACTTC
many	TRBV25-1	.	TRBJ2-7	CASRDDGHTYEQYF	TGTGCCAGCCGGGACGACGGCCACACCTACGAGCAGTACTTC
few	TRBV19	TRBD1	TRBJ1-4	CASSPGGHSEKLFF	TGTGCCAGTAGTCCAGGGGGACACTCCGAAAAACTGTTTTTT
few	TRBV27	.	TRBJ1-4	CASSEPGQRNEKLFF	TGTGCCAGCAGCGAACCGGGACAAAGGAATGAAAAACTGTTTTTT
.	TRBV5-1	.	TRBJ1-6	CASSLAGTRGGSPLHF	TGCGCCAGCAGCTTGGCCGGGACCCGCGGCGGTTCACCCCTCCACTTT
.	TRBV5-1	.	TRBJ2-5	CASSFIGTQQETQYF	TGCGCCAGCAGCTTTATTGGGACACAACAAGAGACCCAGTACTTC
many	TRBV11-2	.	TRBJ2-4	CASSLGDIQYF	TGTGCCAGCAGCTTAGGGGACATTCAGTACTTC